This T cell receptor (beta chain) was recovered during a study of tumor and adjacent non-tumor tissue in lung cancer. In the study overall: Each sample yielded 3.9 million or so productive TCRbeta reads on average.

This sample's RNA came from whole unsorted tissue. Distant lung tissue was collected more than 3 cm away from the tumor edge. Three rounds of nested PCR, following a modified ARM-PCR protocol, produced the TCRbeta library. TCRdb independently ran MiXCR on the multiplex PCR reads; one entry per CDR3 protein. Of 65,000 to 85,000 distinct CDR3 sequences listed, 75% to 85% are singletons. Overall study results and limits: Compared with tumor, normal lung showed significantly lower TCR diversity. Higher tumor TCR diversity was associated with shorter survival.

CDR1 SGHNT and CDR2 YENEEA come from the germline V gene. There are 16 residues in the CDR3. Trimming pared 4 bases from V and 8 bases from J, leaving 22 bases between. A note on this clonotype: The target antigen is unknown.

The TCR sequence derives from a man aged 55 to 70 with non-small cell lung cancer. Material for sequencing was distant non-tumor lung tissue. This chain links TRBV11-3 with TRBJ2-3; a weak D match, TRBD2 (5 bases). CDR3 nucleotides: TGTGCCAGCAGCTCTGAGCTAGCAGATAGCACGGTTACGCAGTATTTT. It yields the protein CASSSELADSTVTQYF.